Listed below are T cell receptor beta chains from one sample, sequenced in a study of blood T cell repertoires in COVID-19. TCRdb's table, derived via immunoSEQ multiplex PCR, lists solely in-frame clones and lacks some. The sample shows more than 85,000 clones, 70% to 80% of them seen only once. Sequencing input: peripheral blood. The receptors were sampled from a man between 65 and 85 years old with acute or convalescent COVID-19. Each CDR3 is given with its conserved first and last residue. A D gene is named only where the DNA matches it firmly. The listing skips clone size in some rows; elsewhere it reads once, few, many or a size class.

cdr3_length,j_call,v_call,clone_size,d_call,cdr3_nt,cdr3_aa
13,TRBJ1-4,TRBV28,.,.,TGTGCCAGCAGTTTAGAAGTTAGTGAAAAACTGTTTTTT,CASSLEVSEKLFF
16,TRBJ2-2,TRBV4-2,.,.,TGTGCCAGCAGCCAAGATGTGCGGGGAGACACCGGGGAGCTGTTTTTT,CASSQDVRGDTGELFF
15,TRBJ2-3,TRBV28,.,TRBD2,TGTGCCAGCAGTTTATCAGCGGGGACCGGGGGGACGCAGTATTTT,CASSLSAGTGGTQYF
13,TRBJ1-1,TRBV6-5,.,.,TGTGCCAGCACCATGACTGGGAACACTGAAGCTTTCTTT,CASTMTGNTEAFF
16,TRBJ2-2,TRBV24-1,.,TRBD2,TGTGCCACCAGTGAGTCCGGCGGGGGGAACACCGGGGAGCTGTTTTTT,CATSESGGGNTGELFF
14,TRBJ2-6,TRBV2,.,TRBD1,TGTGCCAGCACCCGGGACAGCTCTTCGAACGTCCTGACTTTC,CASTRDSSSNVLTF
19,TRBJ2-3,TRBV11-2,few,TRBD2,TGTGCCAGCAGCTTAGATAAAGGAGGACTAGCGGGAGGAACAGATACGCAGTATTTT,CASSLDKGGLAGGTDTQYF
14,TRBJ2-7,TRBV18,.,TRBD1,TGTGCCAGCTATCCGGGACAGGGGGCCTACGAGCAGTACTTC,CASYPGQGAYEQYF
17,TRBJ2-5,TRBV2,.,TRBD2,TGTGCCAGCACCCCGCCTTGGACTAGCGATTTTAGGAAGACCCAGTACTTC,CASTPPWTSDFRKTQYF
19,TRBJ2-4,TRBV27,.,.,TGTGCCAGCAGTCCGTCCCGGGACATTTTTGGGCTCGGCAAAAACATTCAGTACTTC,CASSPSRDIFGLGKNIQYF
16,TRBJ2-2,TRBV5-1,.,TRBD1,TGCGCCAGCAGCTTGGCCGATGACAGGGGGCTCGGGGAGCTGTTTTTT,CASSLADDRGLGELFF
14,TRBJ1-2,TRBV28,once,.,TGTGCCAGCAGTTCCCTCCCCCAGCAGGAAGGCTACACCTTC,CASSSLPQQEGYTF
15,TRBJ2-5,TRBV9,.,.,TGTGCCAGCAGCGTAGGGGGGAGGGGGCAAGAGACCCAGTACTTC,CASSVGGRGQETQYF
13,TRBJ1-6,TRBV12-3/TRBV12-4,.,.,TGTGCCAGCAGCGTCATCGGAGGATCACCCCTCCACTTT,CASSVIGGSPLHF
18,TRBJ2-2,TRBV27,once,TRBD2,TGTGCCAGCAGTTTATACCTAGCGGGAGGGCTGAACACCGGGGAGCTGTTTTTT,CASSLYLAGGLNTGELFF
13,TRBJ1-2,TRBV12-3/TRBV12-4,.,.,TGTGCCAGGGGTGGGGGGGGGCTGGGTGGCTACACCTTC,CARGGGGLGGYTF
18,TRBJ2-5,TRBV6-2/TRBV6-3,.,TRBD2,TGTGCCAGCAGTTACTCGAGGACTAGCGGGACGGGTAAAGAGACCCAGTACTTC,CASSYSRTSGTGKETQYF
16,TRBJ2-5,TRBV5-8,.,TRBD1,TGTGCCAGCAGCGGAGGACAGGGAATCCTCCTAGAGACCCAGTACTTC,CASSGGQGILLETQYF
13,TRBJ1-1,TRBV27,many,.,TGTGCCAGCAGTCTCGACTGGAACACTGAAGCTTTCTTT,CASSLDWNTEAFF
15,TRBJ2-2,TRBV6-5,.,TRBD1,TGTGCCAGCAGTTACTCCATTACAGGGGCCGGGGAGCTGTTTTTT,CASSYSITGAGELFF
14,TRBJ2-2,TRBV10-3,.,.,TGTGCCGCGCAAGGGACACTGAACACCGGGGAGCTGTTTTTT,CAAQGTLNTGELFF
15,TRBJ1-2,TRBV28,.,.,TGTGCCAGCAGTTTATGGGGCCTCCAGGTCCATGGCTACACCTTC,CASSLWGLQVHGYTF
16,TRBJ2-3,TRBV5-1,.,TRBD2,TGCGCCAGCAGCTTGGGTGCCCTAGCGGGCACAGATACGCAGTATTTT,CASSLGALAGTDTQYF
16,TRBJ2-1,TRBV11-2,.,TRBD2,TGTGCCAGCAGCCCGCGACTAGCGGTGCCTTTCGATGAGCAGTTCTTC,CASSPRLAVPFDEQFF
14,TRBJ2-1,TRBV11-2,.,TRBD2,TGTGCCAGCAGCCTAGCGGGAGTCCGTAATGAGCAGTTCTTC,CASSLAGVRNEQFF
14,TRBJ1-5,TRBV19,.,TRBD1,TGTGCCAGTATGACAGGGGTAAGCAATCAGCCCCAGCATTTT,CASMTGVSNQPQHF
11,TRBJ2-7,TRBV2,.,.,TGTGCCAGCAGTGTCGACGGGGAGCAGTACTTC,CASSVDGEQYF
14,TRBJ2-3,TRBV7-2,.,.,TGTGCCAGCAGCTTAGCCCGACAGGCAGATACGCAGTATTTT,CASSLARQADTQYF
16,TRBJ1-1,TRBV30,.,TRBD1,TGTGCCTGGAGTGTACCTTGGGGACAGGGTTTGGGTGGAGCTTTCTTT,CAWSVPWGQGLGGAFF
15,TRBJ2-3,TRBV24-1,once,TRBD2,TGTGCCACCAGTGAGGGCGGGAGGGAGACAGATACGCAGTATTTT,CATSEGGRETDTQYF
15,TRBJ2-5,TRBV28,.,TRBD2,TGTGCCAGCAGTCCGGGACTAGCATACCAAGAGACCCAGTACTTC,CASSPGLAYQETQYF
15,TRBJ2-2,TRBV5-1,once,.,TGCGCCAGCAGCTTGGCCTCGGTAGACACCGGGGAGCTGTTTTTT,CASSLASVDTGELFF
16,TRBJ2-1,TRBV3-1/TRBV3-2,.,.,TGTGCCAGCAGCCAAGGGGCCAGGGGTGCTTGGTATGAGCAGTTCTTC,CASSQGARGAWYEQFF
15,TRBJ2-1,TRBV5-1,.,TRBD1,TGCGCCAGCAGCTTGACGACAGGGACCTACAATGAGCAGTTCTTC,CASSLTTGTYNEQFF
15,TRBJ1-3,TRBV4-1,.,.,TGCGCCAGCAGCCTCTTACAGGGATCTGGAAACACCATATATTTT,CASSLLQGSGNTIYF